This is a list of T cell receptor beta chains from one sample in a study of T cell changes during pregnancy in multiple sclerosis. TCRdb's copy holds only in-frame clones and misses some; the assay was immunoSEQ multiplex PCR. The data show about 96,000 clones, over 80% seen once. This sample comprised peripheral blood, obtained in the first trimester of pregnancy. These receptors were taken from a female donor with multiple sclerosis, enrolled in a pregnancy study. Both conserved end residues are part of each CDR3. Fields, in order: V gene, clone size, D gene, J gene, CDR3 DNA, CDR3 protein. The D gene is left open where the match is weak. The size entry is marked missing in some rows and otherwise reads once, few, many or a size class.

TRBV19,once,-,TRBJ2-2,TGTGCCAGTAGTATCCCGAGACTAGGGTGGGACACCGGGGAGCTGTTTTTT,CASSIPRLGWDTGELFF
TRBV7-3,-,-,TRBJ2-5,TGTGCCAGCAGCTGTCAGGACAGGAGGCCGGGGGGGGCCCAGTACTTC,CASSCQDRRPGGAQYF
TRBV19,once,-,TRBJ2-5,TGTGCCAGTAGTATTACAGGAGTACAAGAGACCCAGTACTTC,CASSITGVQETQYF
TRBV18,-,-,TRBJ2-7,TGTGCCAGCTCACCAGGCAGGGGGGAACCCTACGAGCAGTACTTC,CASSPGRGEPYEQYF
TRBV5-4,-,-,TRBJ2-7,TGTGCCAGCAGCCCGGATCCGATCAGGGTAGTTTACGAGCAGTACTTC,CASSPDPIRVVYEQYF
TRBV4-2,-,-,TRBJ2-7,TGTGCCAGCAGCCAAGGGGCCAATACGGTCAATCCCTACTACGAGCAGTACTTC,CASSQGANTVNPYYEQYF
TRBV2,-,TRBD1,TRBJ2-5,TGTGCCAGCAGTGAGGGGGTGGGACAGCAAGAGACCCAGTACTTC,CASSEGVGQQETQYF
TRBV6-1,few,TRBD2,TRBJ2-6,TGTGCCAGCAGTGCTCTAGCGGGCGGGTACTCTGGGGCCAACGTCCTGACTTTC,CASSALAGGYSGANVLTF
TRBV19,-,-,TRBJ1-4,TGTGCCAGTAGTAGACAGGCAATAAATGAAAAACTGTTTTTT,CASSRQAINEKLFF
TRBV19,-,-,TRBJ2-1,TGTGCCAGTAGTAGGCCCTCTCCGGGTTTATCCCATGAGCAGTTCTTC,CASSRPSPGLSHEQFF
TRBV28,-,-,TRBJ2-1,TGTGCCAGCAGTTCCTCAGGGGTTAGGAATGAGCAGTTCTTC,CASSSSGVRNEQFF
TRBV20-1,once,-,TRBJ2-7,TGCAGTGCTAGAGTCAGGGAGCAGTACTTC,CSARVREQYF
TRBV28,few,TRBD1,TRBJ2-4,TGTGCCAGCAGCTCACAGGGGTATGCCAAAAACATTCAGTACTTC,CASSSQGYAKNIQYF
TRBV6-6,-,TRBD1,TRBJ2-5,TGTGCCAGCAGTTACTCGGCAGGGGGAGAGACCCAGTACTTC,CASSYSAGGETQYF